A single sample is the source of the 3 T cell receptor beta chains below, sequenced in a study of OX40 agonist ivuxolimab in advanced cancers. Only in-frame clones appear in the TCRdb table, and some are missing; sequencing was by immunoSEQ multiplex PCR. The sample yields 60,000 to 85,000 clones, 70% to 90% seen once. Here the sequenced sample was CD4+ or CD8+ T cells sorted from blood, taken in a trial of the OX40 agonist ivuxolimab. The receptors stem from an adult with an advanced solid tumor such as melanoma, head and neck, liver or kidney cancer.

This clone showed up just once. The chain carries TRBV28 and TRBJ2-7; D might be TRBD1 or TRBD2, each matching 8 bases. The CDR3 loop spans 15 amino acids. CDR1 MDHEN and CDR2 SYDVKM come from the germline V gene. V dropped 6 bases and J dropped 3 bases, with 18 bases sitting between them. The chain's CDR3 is CASRPDRGLVYEQYF. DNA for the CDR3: TGTGCCAGCAGGCCCGACAGGGGACTAGTCTACGAGCAGTACTTC. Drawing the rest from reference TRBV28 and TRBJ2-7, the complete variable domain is DVKVTQSSRYLVKRTGEKVFLECVQDMDHENMFWYRQDPGLGLRLIYFSYDVKMKEKGDIPEGYSVSREKKERFSLILESASTNQTSMYLCASRPDRGLVYEQYFGPGTRLTVT.

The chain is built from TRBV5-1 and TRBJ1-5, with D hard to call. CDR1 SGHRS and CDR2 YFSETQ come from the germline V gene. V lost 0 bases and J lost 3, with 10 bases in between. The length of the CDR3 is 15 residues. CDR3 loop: CASSLDGRLNQPQHF. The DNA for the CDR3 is TGCGCCAGCAGCTTGGACGGCAGGCTCAATCAGCCCCAGCATTTT.

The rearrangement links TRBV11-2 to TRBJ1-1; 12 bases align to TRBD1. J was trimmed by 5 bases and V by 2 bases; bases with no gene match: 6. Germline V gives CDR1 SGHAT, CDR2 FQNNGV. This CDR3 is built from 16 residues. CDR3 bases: TGTGCCAGCAGCTTACCTCAGGGACAGGGGGCAACTGAAGCTTTCTTT. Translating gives CASSLPQGQGATEAFF.